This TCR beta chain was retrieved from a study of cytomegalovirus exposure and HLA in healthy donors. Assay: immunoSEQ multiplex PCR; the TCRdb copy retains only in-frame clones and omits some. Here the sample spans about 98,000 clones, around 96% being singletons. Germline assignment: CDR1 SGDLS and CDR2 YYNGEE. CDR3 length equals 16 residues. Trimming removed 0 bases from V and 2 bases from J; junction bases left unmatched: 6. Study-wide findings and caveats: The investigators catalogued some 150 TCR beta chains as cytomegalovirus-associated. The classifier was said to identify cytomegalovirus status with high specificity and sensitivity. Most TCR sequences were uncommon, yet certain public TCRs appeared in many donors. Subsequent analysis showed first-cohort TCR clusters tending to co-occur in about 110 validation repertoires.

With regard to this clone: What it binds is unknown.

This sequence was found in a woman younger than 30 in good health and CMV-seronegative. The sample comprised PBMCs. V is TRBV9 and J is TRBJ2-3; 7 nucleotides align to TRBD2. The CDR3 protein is CASSVEEERDTDTQYF. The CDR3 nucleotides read TGTGCCAGCAGCGTAGAGGAGGAGCGGGACACAGATACGCAGTATTTT.